The rows below give T cell receptor beta chains drawn from one sample of a study of blood T cell repertoires in COVID-19. Sequenced by immunoSEQ multiplex PCR; TCRdb stores in-frame clones only, minus some. Among 200,000 to 250,000 clones listed, around 84% were seen once. Source material: peripheral blood. All receptors derive from a man aged 30 to 39 with active or convalescent COVID-19. Each CDR3 is given with its conserved first and last residue. D genes are given only for firm matches. Clone size is shown for a subset of rows, as once, few, many or a class of expanded clone.

d_call clone_size j_call v_call cdr3_nt cdr3_aa
- - TRBJ2-4 TRBV4-3 TGCGCCAGCAGCCAAGGTACAGGGAAAAACATTCAGTACTTC CASSQGTGKNIQYF
- once TRBJ1-5 TRBV30 TGTGCCTGGAGTGTACTGTCCAATCAGCCCCAGCATTTT CAWSVLSNQPQHF
TRBD2 once TRBJ2-3 TRBV4-2 TGTGCCAGCAGCCAAGACACTAGCGGGGCTAGCACAGATACGCAGTATTTT CASSQDTSGASTDTQYF
- - TRBJ2-5 TRBV28 TGTGCCAGCGTTGGGGGCCAGGAGACCCAGTACTTC CASVGGQETQYF
TRBD1 - TRBJ2-4 TRBV4-3 TGCGCCAGCAGCCAAGTGACAGGGGGCGCGGGCATTCAGTACTTC CASSQVTGGAGIQYF
- - TRBJ2-7 TRBV6-5 TGTGCCAGCAGTTACACCGGCGAGCAGTACTTC CASSYTGEQYF
- - TRBJ2-5 TRBV18 TGTGCCAGCTCACCGGGGGCCGGGGAGACCCAGTACTTC CASSPGAGETQYF
- - TRBJ1-3 TRBV7-2 TGTGCCAGCAGCTTACACTTGAGAGGAAGTGGAAACACCATATATTTT CASSLHLRGSGNTIYF
TRBD2 - TRBJ2-3 TRBV28 TGTGCCAGCAGACTAGCGGGAGGAGATACGCAGTATTTT CASRLAGGDTQYF
TRBD1 - TRBJ1-5 TRBV3-1/TRBV3-2 TGTGCCAGCAGCCAATCGGGACAGGGGGCTAGGAGCAATCAGCCCCAGCATTTT CASSQSGQGARSNQPQHF
TRBD1 - TRBJ2-1 TRBV19 TGTGCCAGTAGTCTAAACAGGGGTTACAATGAGCAGTTCTTC CASSLNRGYNEQFF
TRBD1 - TRBJ2-7 TRBV5-1 TGCGCCAGCAGCTTATTGGGACAGAGCTCCTACGAGCAGTACTTC CASSLLGQSSYEQYF
TRBD1 - TRBJ1-5 TRBV6-2/TRBV6-3 TGTGCCAGCAGTGACCTCAGGGACAGAAGCTATAGCAATCAGCCCCAGCATTTT CASSDLRDRSYSNQPQHF
TRBD2 - TRBJ2-5 TRBV20-1 TGCAGTGCCCCCGGGCTAGCGGTTCAGTACTTC CSAPGLAVQYF
- - TRBJ1-2 TRBV27 TGTGCCAGCAGTTTCCGCGGCTATGGCTACACCTTC CASSFRGYGYTF
- once TRBJ2-7 TRBV18 TGTGCCAGCTCCTCAGGGTTCTCTGCCGAGCAGTACTTC CASSSGFSAEQYF
TRBD1 few TRBJ1-2 TRBV30 TGTGCCTGGAGTGGAACCGGGACAGCAAACTTACGGGGCTACACCTTC CAWSGTGTANLRGYTF
TRBD1 - TRBJ1-3 TRBV2 TGTGCCAGCAGTGCCGGGACAGGGTTGGGAAACACCATATATTTT CASSAGTGLGNTIYF
TRBD2 few TRBJ2-1 TRBV7-2 TGTGCCAGCAGCTTAGATCCGGGAGGGGGGAATGAGCAGTTCTTC CASSLDPGGGNEQFF
TRBD1 - TRBJ1-6 TRBV6-5 TGTGCCAGCAGCAGGACAGGGCTCTCACCCCTCCACTTT CASSRTGLSPLHF
- - TRBJ1-6 TRBV28 TGTGCCAGCAGTTTCGCAGAATATAATTCACCCCTCCACTTT CASSFAEYNSPLHF
TRBD1 - TRBJ1-5 TRBV6-6 TGTGCCAGCCGAGTAGAGGGGGCGCGCAATCAGCCCCAGCATTTT CASRVEGARNQPQHF
TRBD1 - TRBJ1-1 TRBV27 TGTGCCAGCAGTATGACAGGGTTCGGGCACACTGAAGCTTTCTTT CASSMTGFGHTEAFF
TRBD2 - TRBJ2-3 TRBV7-9 TGTGCCAGCAGCTTAGCTCGGCGGGAGAGCCATACGCAGTATTTT CASSLARRESHTQYF
- - TRBJ2-3 TRBV7-2 TGTGCCAGCAGTCGCGATCGGTCAGATACGCAGTATTTT CASSRDRSDTQYF
TRBD1 - TRBJ1-5 TRBV6-2/TRBV6-3 TGTGCCAGCAGCCACCACCGCGACAGGGCCAATCAGCCCCAGCATTTT CASSHHRDRANQPQHF
- - TRBJ1-2 TRBV9 TGTGCCAGCAGCGTAGTAGGGGTGCCTAACTATGGCTACACCTTC CASSVVGVPNYGYTF
- - TRBJ1-5 TRBV19 TGTGCCAGTAGTCGTAGCAATCAGCCCCAGCATTTT CASSRSNQPQHF
TRBD1 - TRBJ2-5 TRBV2 TGTGCCAGCAGTGAATCGGGACAGGGATCGGAGACCCAGTACTTC CASSESGQGSETQYF
- - TRBJ1-1 TRBV2 TGTGCCAGCAGTCACCTACCGGGGATTGAAGCTTTCTTT CASSHLPGIEAFF
- - TRBJ2-1 TRBV9 TGTGCCAGCAGCCCCCGGGGTGCGGGGAGGATCAATGAGCAGTTCTTC CASSPRGAGRINEQFF
- few TRBJ2-3 TRBV7-2 TGTGCCAGCAGCTTAGTTAGGGAGCATCCCACAGATACGCAGTATTTT CASSLVREHPTDTQYF
- - TRBJ2-7 TRBV10-3 TGTGCCATCAGTGAGCCTGACCGGGGGTACGAGCAGTACTTC CAISEPDRGYEQYF
- - TRBJ2-7 TRBV25-1 TGTGCCAGCAGGGGGGGGGCCGGATCCTACGAGCAGTACTTC CASRGGAGSYEQYF
TRBD1 - TRBJ1-1 TRBV4-1 TGCGCCAGCAGCCAAAAGGGACAGGGAATCCCTGAAGCTTTCTTT CASSQKGQGIPEAFF
TRBD1 - TRBJ2-7 TRBV5-1 TGCGCCAGCAGCCTCAGGACAGGGGGGGCCCTGGGGCAGTACTTC CASSLRTGGALGQYF
TRBD2 - TRBJ2-7 TRBV2 TGTGCCAGCAGTGCGCTTTCGAGCGGGAGCTCCTACGAGCAGTACTTC CASSALSSGSSYEQYF
TRBD1 once TRBJ2-2 TRBV19 TGTGCCAGTAGTCCGCGACAGGGGGCGCGTAACGGGGAGCTGTTTTTT CASSPRQGARNGELFF
TRBD1 - TRBJ2-4 TRBV5-1 TGCGCCAGCAGCTCCGACAGGGGATTCAACATTCAGTACTTC CASSSDRGFNIQYF
- once TRBJ2-5 TRBV7-9 TGTGCCAGCAGCTCAGACAGCCGTCGGGAGACCCAGTACTTC CASSSDSRRETQYF
- few TRBJ2-3 TRBV3-1/TRBV3-2 TGTGCCAGCAGAGAAGGGGGTGGCACAGATACGCAGTATTTT CASREGGGTDTQYF
- - TRBJ2-3 TRBV28 TGTGCCAGTAGGGGTTGGGATACGCAGTATTTT CASRGWDTQYF
- - TRBJ1-5 TRBV27 TGTGCCAGCAGTTTGTCCGAGGAGCCCCAGCATTTT CASSLSEEPQHF
TRBD1 - TRBJ1-1 TRBV4-3 TGCGCCAGCAGCCATCGAGGGGGCGCGGGAGCTTTCTTT CASSHRGGAGAFF
- - TRBJ1-4 TRBV5-5 TGTGCCAGCAGCTCACTACAGGGTCTAGGGGGTAGGGAAAAACTGTTTTTT CASSSLQGLGGREKLFF
- - TRBJ2-5 TRBV5-6 TGTGCCAGCACCAAGATGGGGCTTAAGACCCAGTACTTC CASTKMGLKTQYF
TRBD1 - TRBJ2-7 TRBV14 TGTGCCCTAGAGGACAGGGTTTGCTACGAGCAGTACTTC CALEDRVCYEQYF
TRBD1 - TRBJ2-7 TRBV5-4 TGTGCCAGCAGCGGGACAGGTCTTGGTTACGAGCAGTACTTC CASSGTGLGYEQYF
TRBD2 - TRBJ2-3 TRBV7-9 TGTGCCAGCCACGGGGGGGGCACAGATACGCAGTATTTT CASHGGGTDTQYF
- - TRBJ2-1 TRBV6-2/TRBV6-3 TGTGCCAGCAGTTACCGGACAGTCTCCTACAATGAGCAGTTCTTC CASSYRTVSYNEQFF
- - TRBJ1-2 TRBV30 TGTGCCTGGAGTGTATCGGGGTCTGGAGATGGCTACACCTTC CAWSVSGSGDGYTF
TRBD2 - TRBJ2-2 TRBV4-3 TGCGCCAGCAGCCAGACTAGCGGGAGGGCCATCACCGGGGAGCTGTTTTTT CASSQTSGRAITGELFF
TRBD2 few TRBJ2-1 TRBV6-5 TGTGCCAGCATTTCCCTAGCGGGAGATTTCAATGAGCAGTTCTTC CASISLAGDFNEQFF